This T cell receptor (beta chain) appears in the sequencing data of a study of breast tumors, draining lymph nodes, adjacent tissues. Via MiXCR, TCRdb re-called the multiplex PCR reads, giving one row per CDR3 protein. The sample consists of approximately 200,000 distinct CDR3 sequences, around 29% of them appearing once. The CDR3 sequence is 12 residues long. V gave up 9 bases and J gave up 5 bases; unmatched junction bases: 4. Germline CDR1 KGHDR, CDR2 SFDVKD. Axillary draining lymph nodes of breast cancer patients supplied the node samples. The chain joins TRBV24-1 to TRBJ2-5; 8 nucleotides line up with TRBD2. This sequence originates from a female donor with breast cancer. Some clones in this sample may be carry-over from other donors' samples. Sequenced material: axillary lymph node tissue. DNA for the CDR3: TGTGCCACCCGGGGGGGCGGGGAGACCCAGTACTTC. Encoded protein: CATRGGGETQYF.